This TCR beta chain was profiled in a study of naive and memory T cell subsets. General study points: Far more TCRs reportedly came from tuberculin skin test site biopsies. Tuberculin site TCR excess was interpreted as type IV hypersensitivity infiltration.

Ligated cDNA underwent four rounds of PCR with nested alpha and beta constant region primers and SP2. TCRdb ran MiXCR on the UMI-ligation and nested PCR reads and lists one entry per CDR3 protein. The sample has 25,000 to 35,000 distinct CDR3 sequences, approximately 6.7% seen once. V gave up 0 bases and J gave up 2 bases, with 14 bases separating them. The CDR3 runs 17 residues. Germline CDR1 LGHDT, CDR2 YNNKEL (reference sequence). Indicated treatment: skin biopsy from PPD injection site in Mantoux-positive individual. TCR cDNA received a 3' ligated oligonucleotide that carried a UMI. Individuals with a positive Mantoux test gave biopsies from PPD-injected skin. Many counts were recorded for this clonotype. Its target is not known.

The rearrangement uses TRBV3-1 and TRBJ2-1, with TRBD2 as a possible D gene (5 bases). The sequences come from skin, collected from a tuberculin skin test site. This sequence was found in an adult in good health. For the CDR3, the DNA is TGTGCCAGCAGCCAAGATAGGACTGGTGGGACCTACAATGAGCAGTTCTTC. Translated: CASSQDRTGGTYNEQFF.